This passage covers 30 T cell receptor beta chains from one sample sequenced in a study of persistence of HIV-infected CD4 T cells. This was the immunoSEQ version 4 assay in survey mode. Here immunoSEQ multiplex PCR was the method, and the copy in TCRdb shows in-frame clones only, minus some. Altogether more than 35,000 clones are present, roughly 80% being singletons, with the ten largest covering roughly 1.7%. Cells were stimulated with CMV-infected fibroblast lysates at roughly 9.1 ug/mL. Sorted nonresponding memory CD4+ T cells were CD40L-negative, CD69-negative, CD45RO-high. No antigens are known for them. The sample in question was CD4+ T cells sorted from PBMCs after roughly 18-hour stimulation, obtained from a patient who received antiretroviral therapy. These receptors originate from an adult man with HIV who was CMV-seropositive.

Only a few counts were recorded for this clone. This sequence joins TRBV15 and TRBJ1-3; D call uncertain. The V gene's germline CDR1 is LNHNV and CDR2 YYDKDF (reference sequence). The CDR3 sequence is 12 residues long. V was pared by 0 bases and J by 5 bases, with 2 bases between. The CDR3 loop is CATSRDRNTIYF. The CDR3 coding sequence is TGTGCCACCAGCAGAGATAGAAACACCATATATTTT.

The chain joins TRBV28 to TRBJ2-6; maybe TRBD1 (5 bases). V lost 5 bases and J lost 0, with 11 bases in between. The CDR3 has 16 residues. Germline CDR1 reads MDHEN; CDR2 reads SYDVKM. The CDR3 region has the DNA TGTGCCAGCAGTCGCGGACAAACCTCTGGGGCCAACGTCCTGACTTTC. Protein product: CASSRGQTSGANVLTF.

J is TRBJ2-2 and V is TRBV2; 7 bases are a match to TRBD1. The CDR3 totals 16 residues. V lost 3 bases, J lost 4 bases, and 8 bases stayed unmatched. Germline V lookup: CDR1 SNHLY, CDR2 FYNNEI. The CDR3 coding sequence is TGTGCCAGCAGTGACTTAGGGACAGCAATCACCGGGGAGCTGTTTTTT. Translated, it gives CASSDLGTAITGELFF.

In this sample, this clone turned up once. The J gene is TRBJ2-3, the V gene TRBV6-6; 7 positions match TRBD1. The CDR3 loop spans 15 amino acids. Germline values: CDR1 MNHNY, CDR2 SVGAGI (reference sequence). J was trimmed by 2 bases and V by 4 bases; bases with no gene match: 6. The CDR3 bases are TGTGCCAGCAGTTCCCCCGGGACAGCCACAGATACGCAGTATTTT. This codes for CASSSPGTATDTQYF.

This clone appeared a few times. This chain links TRBV27 with TRBJ1-6, with 10 bases aligning to TRBD1. Germline V CDR1 and CDR2: MNHEY, SMNVEV (reference sequence). With V trimmed by 5 bases and J by 7 bases, 8 bases remained unmatched. This CDR3 has 16 residues. CDR3 loop: CASSASRDRGNSPLHF. The CDR3 bases are TGTGCCAGCAGTGCCAGCCGGGACAGGGGAAATTCACCCCTCCACTTT.

This CDR3 is CATSRGTEASGELFF. The CDR3 nucleotides read TGTGCCACCAGCAGAGGCACGGAGGCCTCCGGGGAGCTGTTTTTT. The chain employs TRBV15 and TRBJ2-2, with a possible D match to TRBD2 (5 bases). Per the germline V gene, CDR1 is LNHNV and CDR2 is YYDKDF (reference sequence). Trimming shortened V by 1 base and J by 6 bases, and 12 bases separated the two germline ends. This CDR3 has 15 residues.

V is TRBV5-5 and J is TRBJ2-5; 9 bases line up with TRBD1. Germline V CDR1 and CDR2: SGHKS, YYEKEE (reference sequence). The CDR3 sequence is 14 residues long. Trimming cost V 3 bases and J 4 bases; bases outside gene matches: 4. CDR3 in amino acids: CASSSRTGVETQYF. For the CDR3, the DNA is TGTGCCAGCAGCTCCCGGACAGGGGTAGAGACCCAGTACTTC.

The gene calls are TRBV18 and TRBJ2-2, with D possibly TRBD1 on 6 matching bases. Germline CDR1 is KGHSH and CDR2 is LQKENI. V lost 1 base and J lost 7, with 13 bases in between. The CDR3 loop spans 15 amino acids. The CDR3 nucleotides read TGTGCCAGCTCACCACGTCGACAGGCGAACGGGGAGCTGTTTTTT. This translates into CASSPRRQANGELFF.

Concerning this clone: Other DNA sequences in the sample encode the same CDR3. The chain uses TRBV28 and TRBJ1-5; possible D gene TRBD1, 6 bases. Germline lookup yields CDR1 MDHEN and CDR2 SYDVKM. The V and J ends lost 6 bases and 11 bases respectively, with 20 bases between them. The CDR3 contains 14 residues. CDR3: CASSPQGPPIAQHF. CDR3 coding DNA: TGTGCCAGCAGCCCCCAGGGGCCCCCGATAGCCCAGCATTTT.

The chain carries TRBV3-1 (or the pseudogene TRBV3-2) and TRBJ2-5; no clear D gene. CDR1 and CDR2 from the germline V gene are LGHDT and YNNKEL (reference sequence). The V and J ends lost 2 bases and 4 bases respectively, with 11 bases between them. The CDR3 has 14 amino acids. CDR3 DNA sequence: TGTGCCAGCAGCCAAAACAGTAGGAGAGAGACCCAGTACTTC. This gives the protein CASSQNSRRETQYF.

In its sample, this clone was seen a few times. The chain links TRBV18 to TRBJ1-5, with D tentatively TRBD1 (6 bases). This CDR3 is built from 16 residues. CDR1 KGHSH and CDR2 LQKENI come from the germline V gene. V was pared by 2 bases and J by 3 bases, with 14 bases between. CDR3 coding DNA: TGTGCCAGCTCACCAGGGGGGCAGGGCTCCAATCAGCCCCAGCATTTT. This translates into CASSPGGQGSNQPQHF.

This sequence joins TRBV30 and TRBJ2-1; 7 bases agree with TRBD1. Germline V CDR1 and CDR2: GTSNPN, SVGIG (reference sequence). The CDR3 length is 14 residues. The V segment lost 4 bases and the J segment 2 bases; nucleotides outside the gene matches: 5. The CDR3, as DNA: TGTGCCTGGACCGGGACAGCCACCTACAATGAGCAGTTCTTC. It yields the protein CAWTGTATYNEQFF.

V gene TRBV19 combines with J gene TRBJ1-5, with 8 bases matching TRBD1. Germline-derived CDR1 and CDR2 are LNHDA and SQIVND (reference sequence). Losses at the gene ends were 4 bases for V and 4 bases for J; bases not matched to a gene: 3. The CDR3 spans 14 residues. Written as DNA, the CDR3 is TGTGCCAGTAGTACTCGACAGGGGAATCAGCCCCAGCATTTT. It specifies CASSTRQGNQPQHF.

This rearrangement joins TRBV12-3 or TRBV12-4 to TRBJ1-4, with D perhaps TRBD1 (5 bases). The CDR3 runs to 12 residues. The germline V and J ends were trimmed by 6 bases and 8 bases, with 10 bases remaining between them. CDR3 DNA: TGTGCCAGCAGCCGGGACGGGGAAAAACTGTTTTTT. It specifies CASSRDGEKLFF.

This chain links TRBV7-8 with TRBJ2-7; no clear D gene. Trimming shortened V by 3 bases and J by 1 base, and 7 bases separated the two germline ends. The germline V gene encodes CDR1 SGHVS and CDR2 FQNEAQ. The CDR3 is 13 amino acids. The CDR3 DNA reads as TGTGCCAGCAGCTTCGTAGTGTCCTACGAGCAGTACTTC. Protein: CASSFVVSYEQYF.

The V call is TRBV7-9, the J call TRBJ2-3; no definite D call. Trimming pared 5 bases from V and 6 bases from J, leaving 15 bases between. The CDR3 is 14 amino acids. Germline assignment: CDR1 SEHNR and CDR2 FQNEAQ (reference sequence). The CDR3 spells CASSPTGRPDTQYF. In nucleotides, the CDR3 is TGTGCCAGCAGCCCGACGGGTCGACCGGATACGCAGTATTTT. The full variable domain, completed using reference TRBV7-9 and TRBJ2-3, is DTGVSQNPRHKITKRGQNVTFRCDPISEHNRLYWYRQTLGQGPEFLTYFQNEAQLEKSRLLSDRFSAERPKGSFSTLEIQRTEQGDSAMYLCASSPTGRPDTQYFGPGTRLTVL.

CDR3 DNA sequence: TGTGCCAGCAGCCTCGGGGATCACGAGCAGTACTTC. Its translation is CASSLGDHEQYF. The J gene is TRBJ2-7, the V gene TRBV9, with D perhaps TRBD2 (5 bases). Per germline, CDR1 SGDLS and CDR2 YYNGEE. The CDR3 covers 12 residues. Trimming removed 4 bases from V and 5 bases from J, with 10 bases in between.

This chain joins TRBV9 and TRBJ1-3; D is undetermined. Deletions cut 3 bases from V and 3 bases from J, with 7 bases between. Germline values: CDR1 SGDLS, CDR2 YYNGEE. The CDR3 is made up of 13 amino acids. CDR3 bases: TGTGCCAGCAGCGCCGAGCTTGGAAACACCATATATTTT. Residues: CASSAELGNTIYF.

The chain recombines TRBV19 with TRBJ1-1; D is unresolved. The CDR3 runs to 13 residues. CDR1 is LNHDA, CDR2 SQIVND, per germline (reference sequence). Deletions cut 1 base from V and 1 base from J, with 4 bases between. DNA of the CDR3: TGTGCCAGTAGTATAGGGAAGAACACTGAAGCTTTCTTT. Translation gives CASSIGKNTEAFF.

The V gene is TRBV6-5, the J gene TRBJ2-4; D not resolved. The CDR3 has 14 amino acids. Germline lookup yields CDR1 MNHEY and CDR2 SVGAGI. Trimming took off 5 bases at V and 5 bases at J, with 13 bases between the two ends. CDR3 protein: CASSRKGGQNIQYF. CDR3 DNA sequence: TGTGCCAGCAGTCGGAAGGGTGGGCAAAACATTCAGTACTTC.

The rearrangement uses TRBV6-5 and TRBJ1-1; TRBD1 matches 8 bases. Trimming at V came to 5 bases and at J to 3 bases, leaving 8 bases not matched to a gene. CDR1 is MNHEY and CDR2 is SVGAGI in the germline V gene. CDR3 length equals 15 residues. This CDR3 is CASSRYRGGDTEAFF. The CDR3 DNA sequence: TGTGCCAGCAGTCGTTACAGGGGGGGAGACACTGAAGCTTTCTTT.

V is TRBV27 and J is TRBJ2-3; D unresolved. CDR3 length: 15 amino acids. Between the trimmed V and J ends, which lost 1 base and 2 bases, there was a span of 10 bases. Germline loops: CDR1 MNHEY, CDR2 SMNVEV (reference sequence). CDR3 DNA sequence: TGTGCCAGCAGTTTATTGGGGTTCTACACAGATACGCAGTATTTT. This gives the protein CASSLLGFYTDTQYF.

This rearrangement joins TRBV3-1 (or the pseudogene TRBV3-2) to TRBJ2-1, with D tentatively TRBD2 (7 bases). The CDR3 is 14 residues long. V shed 5 bases and J shed 8 bases, with 16 bases lying between them. Germline values: CDR1 LGHDT, CDR2 YNNKEL (reference sequence). CDR3: CASSRGGSADEQFF. DNA of the CDR3: TGTGCCAGCAGCAGGGGGGGGTCAGCCGATGAGCAGTTCTTC.

The CDR3 DNA sequence: TGTGCCAGCAGCTTGGCCGGCGGTCAGCGTGAAAAACTGTTTTTT. It translates to CASSLAGGQREKLFF. V usage is TRBV5-6 and J usage is TRBJ1-4; no clear D gene. This CDR3 region has 15 residues. Germline V CDR1 and CDR2: SGHDT, YYEEEE. V dropped 0 bases and J dropped 7 bases, with 13 bases sitting between them.

The chain employs TRBV28 and TRBJ1-6, with 8 bases identical to TRBD1. Germline lookup yields CDR1 MDHEN and CDR2 SYDVKM. The V and J ends lost 6 bases and 7 bases, in that order; junction bases with no gene match: 14. This CDR3 comprises 17 residues. The CDR3 bases are TGTGCCAGCAGCCCGAGGACAGGGAGTGGTAGGAATTCACCCCTCCACTTT. Protein product: CASSPRTGSGRNSPLHF.

CDR3 bases: TGTGCCAGCAGCCCGGGGGAAGGGGTCGCCGAGCAGTACTTC. This translates into CASSPGEGVAEQYF. V usage is TRBV11-3 and J usage is TRBJ2-7; TRBD2 might be the D (6 bases). The CDR3 runs to 14 residues. The V and J ends lost 5 bases and 6 bases respectively, with 17 bases between them. Per the germline V gene, CDR1 is SGHNT and CDR2 is YENEEA.

The chain employs TRBV7-2 and TRBJ1-5; 9 bases are shared with TRBD1. V shed 4 bases, J shed 3 bases, and the junction held 4 bases outside the gene matches. The germline CDR1 and CDR2 sequences are SGHTA and FQGNSA. The CDR3 is made up of 15 amino acids. CDR3 sequence (DNA): TGTGCCAGCAGCTCACAGGGGGCGGTCAATCAGCCCCAGCATTTT. It yields the protein CASSSQGAVNQPQHF.

The J gene is TRBJ1-1, the V gene TRBV10-2; 9 bases fit TRBD1. The germline V gene has CDR1 WSHSY and CDR2 SAAADI. This CDR3 comprises 13 residues. J lost 11 bases, V lost 3 bases, and 7 bases had no gene match. CDR3 sequence reads: CASSDRDRAEAFF. DNA for the CDR3: TGCGCCAGCAGTGACCGGGACAGGGCGGAGGCTTTCTTT.

This rearrangement joins TRBV6-4 to TRBJ2-3, with 14 bases lining up with TRBD2. Germline-derived CDR1 and CDR2 are MRHNA and SNTAGT. The CDR3 consists of 16 residues. V was pared by 2 bases and J by 4 bases, with 2 bases of the junction left unmatched. CDR3 sequence reads: CASSDGGLAGADTQYF. CDR3 sequence (DNA): TGTGCCAGCAGTGACGGGGGACTAGCGGGGGCAGATACGCAGTATTTT.

A single count supports this clone. This chain joins TRBV3-1 (or the pseudogene TRBV3-2) and TRBJ2-7, with D possibly TRBD1 on 6 matching bases. This CDR3 has 15 residues. The V and J ends lost 2 bases and 5 bases respectively, with 16 bases between them. Germline V CDR1 and CDR2: LGHDT, YNNKEL (reference sequence). For the CDR3, the DNA is TGTGCCAGCAGCCAAAGAACAGGGTTTTTTAACGAGCAGTACTTC. It is translated as CASSQRTGFFNEQYF.